Below are 30 T cell receptor beta chains sequenced from a single sample in a study of blood T cell repertoires in COVID-19. The table came from immunoSEQ multiplex PCR; TCRdb's copy has only in-frame clones and leaves some out. The data contain 20,000 to 25,000 clones, roughly 80% of them singletons. Sequencing was performed on peripheral blood. The receptors here all came from a woman over 75 with acute or convalescent COVID-19.

The count of this clone is one. CDR3 in DNA: TGTGCCACCAGTGATCCTAGCGGGAGGGGGGGAAATGAGCAGTTCTTC. Protein product: CATSDPSGRGGNEQFF. The rearrangement links TRBV24-1 to TRBJ2-1; 12 bases match TRBD2. V lost 3 bases to trimming and J lost 7 bases; unmatched junction nucleotides: 6. Per the germline V gene, CDR1 is KGHDR and CDR2 is SFDVKD. The CDR3 runs to 16 residues.

J is TRBJ1-5 and V is TRBV11-3; no reliable D call. V gave up 0 bases and J gave up 3 bases, with 9 bases separating them. This CDR3 has 15 residues. From germline, CDR1 is SGHNT and CDR2 YENEEA. CDR3 bases: TGTGCCAGCAGCTTAGATCCGGGAGCCAATCAGCCCCAGCATTTT. Protein: CASSLDPGANQPQHF.

The V call is TRBV6-1, the J call TRBJ1-4, with D unclear. The CDR3 has 12 amino acids. V was shortened by 3 bases and J by 3 bases, with 2 bases between the two germline ends. From germline, CDR1 is MNHNS and CDR2 SASEGT. CDR3 sequence (DNA): TGTGCCAGCAGTGACGCTAATGAAAAACTGTTTTTT. Translation: CASSDANEKLFF.

V is TRBV20-1 and J is TRBJ2-1, with TRBD2 identical over 9 bases. The V segment lost 3 bases and the J segment 7 bases; nucleotides outside the gene matches: 10. Germline values: CDR1 DFQATT, CDR2 SNEGSKA (reference sequence). CDR3 length: 15 residues. CDR3 DNA: TGCAGTGCTAGTATAGCGGGAGCGCCTGGGAATGAGCAGTTCTTC. Amino acid sequence: CSASIAGAPGNEQFF.

V is TRBV10-3 and J is TRBJ2-7; 8 positions agree with TRBD2. The trim removed 0 bases at V and 7 bases at J, leaving 8 bases unmatched. Looked up from germline, CDR1 is ENHRY and CDR2 is SYGVKD. This CDR3 comprises 15 residues. The CDR3 reads CAISESGPTGGEQYF. The CDR3 nucleotides are TGTGCCATCAGTGAGTCGGGCCCGACGGGGGGGGAGCAGTACTTC.

This clone was found many times. V and J are TRBV28 and TRBJ2-7, with D perhaps matching TRBD1 (6 bases). The CDR3 is 15 amino acids. The ends were cut back, 6 bases at V and 7 bases at J, with 22 bases in the middle. Germline CDR1 and CDR2: MDHEN and SYDVKM. CDR3 in DNA: TGTGCCAGCAGCCCAGGGGTGAGGGACGTGCATGAGCAGTACTTC. Translated: CASSPGVRDVHEQYF.

The DNA of the CDR3 is TGTGCCAGCAGTGAAAGAGGCAGAGACTACGAGCAGTACTTC. Translating it yields CASSERGRDYEQYF. V is TRBV6-1 and J is TRBJ2-7; no clear D gene. Germline assignment: CDR1 MNHNS and CDR2 SASEGT. Trimming pared 2 bases from V and 3 bases from J, leaving 11 bases between. There are 14 residues in the CDR3.

The V and J genes are TRBV7-2 and TRBJ2-7; 7 bases fit TRBD2. CDR3 size: 15 residues. Germline V gives CDR1 SGHTA, CDR2 FQGNSA. Losses at the gene ends were 5 bases for V and 3 bases for J; bases not matched to a gene: 10. The DNA for the CDR3 is TGTGCCAGCAGCGACGTTAGCGCGGGAGTCTACGAGCAGTACTTC. The encoded protein is CASSDVSAGVYEQYF.

The rearrangement uses TRBV30 and TRBJ1-2; no firm D call. The CDR3 totals 12 residues. Germline CDR1 is GTSNPN and CDR2 is SVGIG (reference sequence). The CDR3 coding sequence is TGTGTTCTTGATCTAACTAACTATGGCTACACCTTC. It yields the protein CVLDLTNYGYTF.

This clone was found many times. The chain couples TRBV5-1 to TRBJ2-2; perhaps TRBD2 as D (5 bases). Germline values: CDR1 SGHRS, CDR2 YFSETQ. The CDR3 is 15 amino acids. V lost 10 bases and J 1 base, leaving 17 bases between the germline ends. The CDR3 protein is CASGEEAWNTGELFF. CDR3 bases: TGCGCCTCCGGGGAAGAGGCTTGGAACACCGGGGAGCTGTTTTTT.

A single count supports this clone. For the CDR3, the DNA is TGTGCCTGGAGCCACCAGGGGGATTGGAACACTGAAGCTTTCTTT. Its translation: CAWSHQGDWNTEAFF. The chain recombines TRBV30 with TRBJ1-1, with 7 bases fitting TRBD1. The CDR3 spans 15 residues. The trim removed 3 bases at V and 1 base at J, leaving 8 bases unmatched. CDR1 and CDR2 from the germline V gene are GTSNPN and SVGIG (reference sequence).

There are a few counts of this clone. The V call is TRBV24-1, the J call TRBJ1-5; no definite D call. Germline V lookup: CDR1 KGHDR, CDR2 SFDVKD. V dropped 3 bases and J dropped 4 bases, with 18 bases sitting between them. The CDR3 spans 17 residues. CDR3 sequence reads: CATSDTEGGQVNQPQHF. In DNA form, the CDR3 reads TGTGCCACCAGTGATACCGAGGGTGGGCAGGTGAATCAGCCCCAGCATTTT.

The gene calls are TRBV5-3 and TRBJ2-7; 11 bases map to TRBD1. TRBV5-3 qualifies as an ORF whose function is uncertain. V gave up 3 bases and J gave up 6 bases; unmatched junction bases: 11. CDR3 size: 16 residues. The CDR3 DNA reads TGTGCCAGAAGCTGGATGCGGGACAGGGGGACGGTCGAGCAGTACTTC. Its protein product is CARSWMRDRGTVEQYF.

This sequence joins TRBV30 and TRBJ1-2; tentative D call: TRBD1 (6 bases). Germline lookup yields CDR1 GTSNPN and CDR2 SVGIG (reference sequence). This CDR3 has 14 residues. V was clipped by 2 bases and J by 0 bases, with 10 bases between them. The CDR3 is CAWSRTDANYGYTF. CDR3 sequence (DNA): TGTGCCTGGAGTCGGACAGATGCTAACTATGGCTACACCTTC.

This clone is a singleton in its sample. V gene TRBV7-8 combines with J gene TRBJ1-5; a weak D match, TRBD1 (5 bases). This CDR3 is built from 14 residues. Germline values: CDR1 SGHVS, CDR2 FQNEAQ. The ends were cut back, 3 bases at V and 5 bases at J, with 11 bases in the middle. This CDR3 is CASSLGGVDQPQHF. The CDR3, as DNA: TGTGCCAGCAGCTTGGGAGGGGTGGATCAGCCCCAGCATTTT.

V usage is TRBV4-2 and J usage is TRBJ1-3; a possible D gene is TRBD1 (5 bases). V lost 3 bases, J lost 8 bases, and 20 bases lay in between. The CDR3 is 16 amino acids. Germline loops: CDR1 LGHNA, CDR2 YNFKEQ. CDR3 sequence: CASSHLRDDFTDTIYF. The CDR3, as DNA: TGTGCCAGCAGCCACCTCAGGGATGATTTTACGGACACCATATATTTT.

V is TRBV9 and J is TRBJ2-2; a weak D match, TRBD2 (6 bases). The CDR3 covers 13 residues. Germline CDR1 and CDR2: SGDLS and YYNGEE. The V end lost 4 bases, the J end lost 10 bases, and 14 bases lay between the germline ends. Written as DNA, the CDR3 is TGTGCCAGCAGCTCCCTCGGAGGGTTGGAGCTGTTTTTT. As protein: CASSSLGGLELFF.

The DNA of the CDR3 is TGCAGCGTTGAAGATAGGTTAGGCAGGGTGAACACTGAAGCTTTCTTT. It yields the protein CSVEDRLGRVNTEAFF. The chain employs TRBV29-1 and TRBJ1-1; a weak D match, TRBD1 (5 bases). The CDR3 length is 16 residues. Germline V CDR1 and CDR2: SQVTM, ANQGSEA. Trimming took 0 bases from V and 0 from J, leaving 14 bases between them.

CDR3 in DNA: TGTGCCAGCAAGCACGGGGACAGCCTTAACACTGAAGCTTTCTTT. Amino acid sequence: CASKHGDSLNTEAFF. The chain is built from TRBV14 and TRBJ1-1; TRBD1 agrees at 7 bases. The V and J ends lost 7 bases and 2 bases, in that order; junction bases with no gene match: 10. Germline V lookup: CDR1 SGHDN, CDR2 FVKESK. This CDR3 is 15 amino acids long.

V is TRBV7-8 and J is TRBJ2-1; TRBD2 agrees at 8 bases. V lost 5 bases, J lost 4 bases, and 4 bases stayed unmatched. Germline values: CDR1 SGHVS, CDR2 FQNEAQ. The CDR3 is made up of 14 amino acids. The CDR3: CASSLSGEYNEQFF. The CDR3 nucleotides are TGTGCCAGCAGCCTTAGCGGGGAATACAATGAGCAGTTCTTC.

In this sample, this clone turned up once. The chain links TRBV4-3 to TRBJ2-1, with 15 bases that match TRBD2. CDR1 and CDR2 from the germline V gene are LGHNA and YSLEER. The CDR3 is made up of 17 amino acids. Germline trimming cut 1 base from V and 6 bases from J; bases unmatched to any gene: 4. Written as DNA, the CDR3 is TGCGCCAGCAGCCAAGGGACTAGCGGGAGGGAAGGCAATGAGCAGTTCTTC. Its protein product is CASSQGTSGREGNEQFF.

The V call is TRBV4-1, the J call TRBJ2-6; 8 bases match TRBD1. The CDR3 runs to 18 residues. Germline trimming cut 2 bases from V and 0 bases from J; bases unmatched to any gene: 6. CDR1 MGHRA and CDR2 YSYEKL come from the germline V gene. The DNA for the CDR3 is TGCGCCAGCAGCCAACCGGACAGGGCCTTCTCTGGGGCCAACGTCCTGACTTTC. It yields the protein CASSQPDRAFSGANVLTF.

This clone is judged medium-sized. J is TRBJ1-2 and V is TRBV29-1; tentative D call: TRBD1 (5 bases). Germline CDR1 reads SQVTM; CDR2 reads ANQGSEA. The length of the CDR3 is 12 residues. V lost 3 bases and J lost 3, with 8 bases in between. The CDR3 DNA reads as TGCAGCGTTGATTGGGGGGACTATGGCTACACCTTC. Protein sequence: CSVDWGDYGYTF.

This clone occurred a few times. The rearrangement joins TRBV19 to TRBJ1-5; 7 bases map to TRBD1. Germline lookup yields CDR1 LNHDA and CDR2 SQIVND (reference sequence). The CDR3 has 16 amino acids. Losses at the gene ends were 2 bases for V and 7 bases for J; bases not matched to a gene: 11. For the CDR3, the DNA is TGTGCCAGTAGTATACGAGCGCGACAGGGACGGCAGCCCCAGCATTTT. Translation gives CASSIRARQGRQPQHF.

This chain connects TRBV19 to TRBJ1-3; possibly TRBD1 for D (6 bases). The CDR3 has 16 amino acids. Trimming stripped 4 bases from V and 2 bases from J, with 15 bases between. CDR1 and CDR2 (germline): LNHDA, SQIVND (reference sequence). CDR3 in amino acids: CASSRQVRGAGNTIYF. CDR3 DNA: TGTGCCAGTAGTAGACAGGTCCGTGGGGCTGGAAACACCATATATTTT. Drawing the rest from reference TRBV19 and TRBJ1-3, the complete variable domain is DGGITQSPKYLFRKEGQNVTLSCEQNLNHDAMYWYRQDPGQGLRLIYYSQIVNDFQKGDIAEGYSVSREKKESFPLTVTSAQKNPTAFYLCASSRQVRGAGNTIYFGEGSWLTVV.

This clone was seen once. The CDR3 loop is CASSLGGLSGSGFQAREQYF. The CDR3 DNA is TGTGCCAGCAGCTTGGGGGGACTTAGCGGGAGTGGGTTTCAAGCTCGAGAGCAGTACTTC. The J gene is TRBJ2-7, the V gene TRBV5-4, with TRBD2 matching 9 bases. Germline lookup yields CDR1 SGHNT and CDR2 YYREEE (reference sequence). The CDR3 sequence is 20 residues long. V shed 0 bases and J 7 bases; nucleotides not matched to a gene: 23.

The V gene is TRBV6-5, the J gene TRBJ2-1, with 14 bases matching TRBD2. Germline CDR1 and CDR2: MNHEY and SVGAGI. CDR3 size: 15 residues. V was pared by 6 bases and J by 4 bases, with 2 bases of the junction left unmatched. CDR3: CASRRTSGGYNEQFF. The CDR3 DNA reads TGTGCCAGCAGAAGGACTAGCGGGGGGTACAATGAGCAGTTCTTC.

This CDR3 reads CASSFGQGTPYEQYF. CDR3 sequence (DNA): TGTGCCAGCAGTTTCGGACAGGGGACCCCCTACGAGCAGTACTTC. V usage is TRBV2 and J usage is TRBJ2-7; TRBD1 matches at 9 bases. CDR3 length equals 15 residues. CDR1 SNHLY and CDR2 FYNNEI come from the germline V gene. Trimming removed 5 bases from V and 2 bases from J; junction bases left unmatched: 7.

This chain connects TRBV3-1 (or the pseudogene TRBV3-2) to TRBJ1-1; 7 bases match TRBD1. The CDR3 contains 15 residues. V trimming: 4 bases; J trimming: 5 bases; junction bases outside the gene matches: 10. The germline V gene has CDR1 LGHDT and CDR2 YNNKEL (reference sequence). CDR3 sequence: CASSLETGSGTEAFF. The CDR3 nucleotides read TGTGCCAGCAGCCTGGAGACAGGGTCCGGGACTGAAGCTTTCTTT.

This chain joins TRBV20-1 and TRBJ2-7; 10 bases fit TRBD1. Trimming cost V 3 bases and J 2 bases; bases outside gene matches: 7. Germline CDR1 reads DFQATT; CDR2 reads SNEGSKA (reference sequence). The CDR3 totals 15 residues. This chain's CDR3 is CSASWRQGAPYEQYF. In nucleotides, the CDR3 is TGCAGTGCTAGTTGGCGACAGGGGGCTCCCTACGAGCAGTACTTC.